Sequencing of this T cell receptor (beta chain) was carried out in a study of cytomegalovirus exposure and HLA in healthy donors. Overall study results and limits: Analysis performed later showed TCR beta chains linked to HLA being more clonally expanded than equally common others.

PCR amplification relied on 60 Vbeta primers (plus 13 Jbeta primers). Generated by immunoSEQ multiplex PCR, the TCRdb table keeps only in-frame clones and is missing some. The profile shows 150,000 to 200,000 clones, 55% to 70% of them singletons. CDR1 is SGHDN and CDR2 is FVKESK in the germline V gene. V was pared by 4 bases and J by 4 bases, with 8 bases of the junction left unmatched. The CDR3 loop spans 15 amino acids. For this clone: What it binds is not known.

The clonotype was recovered from a woman in her forties in good health and CMV-seropositive. Sequencing was carried out using PBMCs. The chain joins TRBV14 to TRBJ1-1; 8 nucleotides agree with TRBD1. The CDR3 DNA reads TGTGCCAGCAGCCCTTGGACAGGGCTGGGCACTGAAGCTTTCTTT. Protein: CASSPWTGLGTEAFF.